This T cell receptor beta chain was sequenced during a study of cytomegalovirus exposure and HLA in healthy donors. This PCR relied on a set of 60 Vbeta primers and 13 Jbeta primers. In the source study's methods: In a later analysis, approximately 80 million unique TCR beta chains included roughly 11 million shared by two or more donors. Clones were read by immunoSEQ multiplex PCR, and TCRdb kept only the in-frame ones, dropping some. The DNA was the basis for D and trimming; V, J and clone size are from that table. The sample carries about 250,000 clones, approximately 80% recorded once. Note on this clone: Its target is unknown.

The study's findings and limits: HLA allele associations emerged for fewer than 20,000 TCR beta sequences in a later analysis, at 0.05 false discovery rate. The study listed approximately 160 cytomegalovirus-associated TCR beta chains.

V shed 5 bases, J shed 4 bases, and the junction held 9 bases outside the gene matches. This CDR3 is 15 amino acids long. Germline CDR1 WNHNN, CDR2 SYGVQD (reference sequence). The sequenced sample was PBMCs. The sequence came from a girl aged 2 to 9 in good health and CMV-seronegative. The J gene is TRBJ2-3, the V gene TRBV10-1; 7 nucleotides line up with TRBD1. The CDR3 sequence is CASSLQGSNADTQYF. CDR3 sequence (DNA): TGCGCCAGCAGTTTACAGGGGTCGAACGCAGATACGCAGTATTTT.